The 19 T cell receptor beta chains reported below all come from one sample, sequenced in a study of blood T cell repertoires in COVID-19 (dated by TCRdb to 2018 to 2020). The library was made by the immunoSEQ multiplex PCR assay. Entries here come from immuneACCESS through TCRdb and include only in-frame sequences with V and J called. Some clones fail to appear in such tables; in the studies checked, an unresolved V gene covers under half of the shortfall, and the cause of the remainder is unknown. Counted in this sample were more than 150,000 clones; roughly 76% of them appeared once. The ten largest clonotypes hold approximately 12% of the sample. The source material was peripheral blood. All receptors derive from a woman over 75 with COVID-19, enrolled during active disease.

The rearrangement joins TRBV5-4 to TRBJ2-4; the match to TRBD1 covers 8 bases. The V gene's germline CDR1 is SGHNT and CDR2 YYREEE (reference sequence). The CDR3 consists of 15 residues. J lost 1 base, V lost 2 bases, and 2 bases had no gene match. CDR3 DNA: TGTGCCAGCAGCTTCGCAGGGGGCGCCAAAAACATTCAGTACTTC. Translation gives CASSFAGGAKNIQYF. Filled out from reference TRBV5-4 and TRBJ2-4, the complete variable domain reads ETGVTQSPTHLIKTRGQQVTLRCSSQSGHNTVSWYQQALGQGPQFIFQYYREEENGRGNFPPRFSGLQFPNYSSELNVNALELDDSALYLCASSFAGGAKNIQYFGAGTRLSVL.

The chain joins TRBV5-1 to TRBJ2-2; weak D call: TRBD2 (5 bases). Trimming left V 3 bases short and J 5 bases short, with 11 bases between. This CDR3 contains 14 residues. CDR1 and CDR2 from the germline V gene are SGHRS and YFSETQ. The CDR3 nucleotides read TGCGCCAGCAGCTCAGGACTTCCTACCGGGGAGCTGTTTTTT. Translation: CASSSGLPTGELFF. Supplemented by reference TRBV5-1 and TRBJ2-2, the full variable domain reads KAGVTQTPRYLIKTRGQQVTLSCSPISGHRSVSWYQQTPGQGLQFLFEYFSETQRNKGNFPGRFSGRQFSNSRSEMNVSTLELGDSALYLCASSSGLPTGELFFGEGSRLTVL.

In DNA form, the CDR3 reads TGCGCCAGCAGCCGCCTAATGACTAGCACAGATACGCAGTATTTT. Translating it yields CASSRLMTSTDTQYF. The genes are TRBV4-3 and TRBJ2-3; unclear D gene. V lost 4 bases to trimming and J lost 0 bases, with 11 bases between them. Germline-derived CDR1 and CDR2 are LGHNA and YSLEER. CDR3 size: 15 residues.

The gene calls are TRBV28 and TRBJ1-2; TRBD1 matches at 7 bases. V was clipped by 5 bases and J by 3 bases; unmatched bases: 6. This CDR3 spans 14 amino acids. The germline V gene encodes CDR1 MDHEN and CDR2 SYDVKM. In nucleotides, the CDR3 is TGTGCCAGCAGTATCCCGGGACAGCACTATGGCTACACCTTC. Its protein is CASSIPGQHYGYTF.

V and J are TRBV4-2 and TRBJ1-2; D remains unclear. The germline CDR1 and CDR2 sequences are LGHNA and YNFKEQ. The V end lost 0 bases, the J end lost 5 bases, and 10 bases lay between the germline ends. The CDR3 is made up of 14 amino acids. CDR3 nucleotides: TGTGCCAGCAGCCAAGACCGGGGTGGGTATGGCTACACCTTC. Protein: CASSQDRGGYGYTF.

The chain's CDR3 is CASSPGSKYNEQFF. DNA of the CDR3: TGCGCCAGCAGCCCTGGGAGCAAATACAATGAGCAGTTCTTC. J is TRBJ2-1 and V is TRBV5-1; D is perhaps TRBD2 (5 bases). V was cut by 4 bases and J by 4 bases, with 12 bases left in between. The length of the CDR3 is 14 residues. Germline CDR1 SGHRS, CDR2 YFSETQ. Looking up the rest from reference TRBV5-1 and TRBJ2-1 gives the full variable domain: KAGVTQTPRYLIKTRGQQVTLSCSPISGHRSVSWYQQTPGQGLQFLFEYFSETQRNKGNFPGRFSGRQFSNSRSEMNVSTLELGDSALYLCASSPGSKYNEQFFGPGTRLTVL.

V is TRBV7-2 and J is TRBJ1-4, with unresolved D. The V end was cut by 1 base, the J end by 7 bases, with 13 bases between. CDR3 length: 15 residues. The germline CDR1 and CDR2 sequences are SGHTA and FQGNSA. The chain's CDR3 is CASSLVGGPPEKLFF. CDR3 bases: TGTGCCAGCAGCTTAGTTGGTGGGCCTCCTGAAAAACTGTTTTTT.

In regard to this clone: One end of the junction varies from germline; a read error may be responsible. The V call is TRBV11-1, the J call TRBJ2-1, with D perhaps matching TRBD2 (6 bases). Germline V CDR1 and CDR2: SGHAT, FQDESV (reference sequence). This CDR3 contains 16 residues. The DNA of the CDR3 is TGTGCCAGCAGATTAGACGGGGGTTACTCCTACAATGAGCAGTTCTTC. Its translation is CASRLDGGYSYNEQFF. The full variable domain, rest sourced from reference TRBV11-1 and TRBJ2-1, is EAEVAQSPRYKITEKSQAVAFWCDPISGHATLYWYRQILGQGPELLVQFQDESVVDDSQLPKDRFSAERLKGVDSTLKIQPAELGDSAMYLCASRLDGGYSYNEQFFGPGTRLTVL.

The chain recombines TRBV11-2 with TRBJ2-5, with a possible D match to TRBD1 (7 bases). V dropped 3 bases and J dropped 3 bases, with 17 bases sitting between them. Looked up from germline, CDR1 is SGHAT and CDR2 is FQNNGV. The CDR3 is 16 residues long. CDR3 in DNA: TGTGCCAGCAGCTTGGGGACTCTCAGGGGGAAAGAGACCCAGTACTTC. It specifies CASSLGTLRGKETQYF.

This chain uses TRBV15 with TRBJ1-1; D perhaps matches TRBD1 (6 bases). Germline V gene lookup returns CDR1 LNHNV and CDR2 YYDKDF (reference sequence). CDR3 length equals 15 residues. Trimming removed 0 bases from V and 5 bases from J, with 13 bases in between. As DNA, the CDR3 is TGTGCCACCAGCAGAGACAGGGGATATGGGACTGAAGCTTTCTTT. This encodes CATSRDRGYGTEAFF.

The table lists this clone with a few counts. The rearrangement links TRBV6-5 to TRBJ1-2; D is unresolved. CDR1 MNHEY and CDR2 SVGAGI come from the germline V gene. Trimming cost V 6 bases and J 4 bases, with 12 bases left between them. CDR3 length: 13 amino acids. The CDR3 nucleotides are TGTGCCAGCAGCCCCGCCAGAAGCTATGGCTACACCTTC. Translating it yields CASSPARSYGYTF.

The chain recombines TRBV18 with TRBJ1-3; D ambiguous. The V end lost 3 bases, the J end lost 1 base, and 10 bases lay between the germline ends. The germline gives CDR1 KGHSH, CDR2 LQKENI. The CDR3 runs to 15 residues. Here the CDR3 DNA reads TGTGCCAGCTCACCGCAGGCTTATTCTGGAAACACCATATATTTT. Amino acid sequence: CASSPQAYSGNTIYF.

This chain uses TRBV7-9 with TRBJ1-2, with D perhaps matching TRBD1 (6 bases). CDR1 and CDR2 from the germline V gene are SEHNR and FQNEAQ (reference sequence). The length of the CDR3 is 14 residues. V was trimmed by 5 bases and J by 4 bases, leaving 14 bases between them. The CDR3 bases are TGTGCCAGCAGCCCCCTGGACAGCCCCTATGGCTACACCTTC. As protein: CASSPLDSPYGYTF.

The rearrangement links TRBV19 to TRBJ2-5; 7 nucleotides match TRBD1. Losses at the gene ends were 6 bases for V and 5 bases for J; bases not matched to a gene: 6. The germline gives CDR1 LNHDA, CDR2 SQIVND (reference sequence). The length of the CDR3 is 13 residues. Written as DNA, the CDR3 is TGTGCCAGTAGGGAAGGGGGCGGTGAGACCCAGTACTTC. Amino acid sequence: CASREGGGETQYF.

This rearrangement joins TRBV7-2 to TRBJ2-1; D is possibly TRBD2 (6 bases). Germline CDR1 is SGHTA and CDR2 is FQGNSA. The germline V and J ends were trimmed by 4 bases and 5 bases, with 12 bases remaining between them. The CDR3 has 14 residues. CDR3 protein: CASSSGTGHNEQFF. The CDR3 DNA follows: TGTGCCAGCAGCTCCGGGACTGGTCACAATGAGCAGTTCTTC.

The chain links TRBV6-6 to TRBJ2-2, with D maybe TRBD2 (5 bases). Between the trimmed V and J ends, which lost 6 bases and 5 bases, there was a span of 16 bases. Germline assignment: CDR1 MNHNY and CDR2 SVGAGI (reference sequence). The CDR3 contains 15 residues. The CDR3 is CASRPLAEMTGELFF. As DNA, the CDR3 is TGTGCCAGCAGGCCCCTAGCCGAGATGACCGGGGAGCTGTTTTTT.

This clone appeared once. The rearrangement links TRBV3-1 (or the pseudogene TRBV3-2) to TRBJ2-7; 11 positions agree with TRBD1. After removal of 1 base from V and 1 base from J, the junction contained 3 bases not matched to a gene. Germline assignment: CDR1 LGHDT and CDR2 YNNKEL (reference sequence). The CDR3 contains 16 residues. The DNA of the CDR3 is TGTGCCAGCAGCCAAGGCCGGGACAGGGGGTCCTACGAGCAGTACTTC. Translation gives CASSQGRDRGSYEQYF.

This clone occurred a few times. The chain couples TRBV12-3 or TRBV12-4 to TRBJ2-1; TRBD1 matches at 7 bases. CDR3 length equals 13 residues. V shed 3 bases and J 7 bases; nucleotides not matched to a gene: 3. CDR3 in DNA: TGTGCCAGCAGTTTTTCCAGGGGGAATGAGCAGTTCTTC. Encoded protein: CASSFSRGNEQFF.

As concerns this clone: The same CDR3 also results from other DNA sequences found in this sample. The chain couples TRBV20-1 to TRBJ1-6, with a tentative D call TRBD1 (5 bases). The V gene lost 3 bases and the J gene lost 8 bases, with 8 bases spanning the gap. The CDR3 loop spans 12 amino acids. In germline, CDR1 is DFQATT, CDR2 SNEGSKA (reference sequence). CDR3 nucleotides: TGCAGTGCTAGTCAGGGTGATTCACCCCTCCACTTT. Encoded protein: CSASQGDSPLHF.